This T cell receptor beta chain was profiled in a study of shared T cell receptors in the human thymus. V gave up 0 bases and J gave up 2 bases, with 17 bases separating them. Germline V lookup: CDR1 PRHDT, CDR2 FYEKMQ (reference sequence). This CDR3 is built from 17 residues. Sequencing was performed with immunoSEQ multiplex PCR; in TCRdb, only in-frame clones are kept and a portion is missing. The sample holds about 660,000 clones, 88% seen once. These data also formed part of another study, on human thymus T cells. In that study: The sample donors, healthy Finnish infants, were having corrective surgery for congenital heart defects. During corrective heart surgery, resections were taken, and the thymus tissue came from them. Both thymic and peripheral blood repertoires showed apparently biased V and J usage. Related research described thymic repertoires that were highly overlapping among unrelated individuals.

The sample was thymocytes. This sequence was found in a boy younger than two with a congenital heart defect. This chain joins TRBV13 and TRBJ2-7; possible D gene TRBD2, 5 bases. The CDR3 DNA sequence: TGTGCCAGCAGCTTAGGCTTGGCGCGAGCGGCCACCTACGAGCAGTACTTC. Its translation is CASSLGLARAATYEQYF.